The rows below give T cell receptor beta chains drawn from one sample of a study of early T cells in non-severe SARS-CoV-2 infection. A single record per CDR3 protein comes from TCRdb applying MiXCR to the 5' RACE reads. The sample holds around 53,000 distinct CDR3 sequences, about 9.2% seen once. The sample comprised whole blood. These receptors all come from an adult who was a healthcare worker with PCR-confirmed SARS-CoV-2 infection or an uninfected control (not recorded which). Both conserved end residues are part of each CDR3. Fields, in order: J gene, D gene, clone size, V gene, CDR3 protein, CDR3 DNA. D genes are given only for firm matches. A row's size may be missing; if present it is once, few, many or a size class.

>TRBJ2-2|NA|many|TRBV18
CASSPPGGTELFF
TGTGCCAGCTCACCACCGGGCGGTACGGAGCTGTTTTTT
>TRBJ2-4|NA|many|TRBV7-9
CASRASQGENIQYF
TGTGCTTCCCGGGCGTCCCAAGGGGAGAACATTCAGTACTTC
>TRBJ1-3|NA|many|TRBV29-1
CSVGTGNAGNTIYF
TGCAGCGTTGGAACAGGGAACGCTGGAAACACCATATATTTT
>TRBJ2-7|TRBD1|few|TRBV12-3/TRBV12-4
CASSLGQDPRGEQYF
TGTGCCAGCAGTCTCGGACAGGACCCAAGAGGCGAGCAGTACTTC
>TRBJ2-3|NA|NA|TRBV7-3
CASSPGGHSTDTQYF
TGTGCCAGCAGCCCGGGGGGACATAGCACAGATACGCAGTATTTT
>TRBJ2-5|TRBD1|few|TRBV11-2
CASSLGTGGLETQYF
TGTGCCAGCAGCTTAGGAACAGGGGGCTTGGAGACCCAGTACTTC
>TRBJ2-7|NA|NA|TRBV10-3
CAISEQVLSHEQYF
TGTGCCATCAGTGAACAGGTTCTCTCCCACGAGCAGTACTTC
>TRBJ2-7|NA|many|TRBV18
CASSPNAGRRPYEQYF
TGTGCCAGCTCTCCGAACGCCGGACGGCGACCCTACGAGCAGTACTTC
>TRBJ1-1|NA|few|TRBV9
CASKAGDGTEAFF
TGTGCCAGCAAAGCAGGGGACGGGACTGAAGCTTTCTTT
>TRBJ1-2|NA|many|TRBV12-5
CASGFLLGTYGYTF
TGTGCTAGTGGTTTCCTCCTGGGGACCTATGGCTACACCTTC
>TRBJ1-1|TRBD1|many|TRBV28
CASRTGQGASMNTEAFF
TGTGCCAGCAGGACGGGACAGGGGGCCTCCATGAACACTGAAGCTTTCTTT
>TRBJ2-5|TRBD2|few|TRBV5-5
CASSRRTSGSGETQYF
TGTGCCAGCAGCCGACGGACTAGCGGGAGTGGAGAGACCCAGTACTTC
>TRBJ1-2|TRBD1|many|TRBV16
CASSLTGEGGYTF
TGTGCCAGCAGCCTTACAGGGGAGGGCGGCTACACCTTC
>TRBJ2-2|NA|few|TRBV19
CASSLGAAGELFF
TGTGCCAGTAGTCTAGGGGCCGCCGGGGAGCTGTTTTTT
>TRBJ2-5|TRBD1|NA|TRBV20-1
CSATTNRGQETQYF
TGCAGTGCCACAACTAACAGGGGGCAAGAGACCCAGTACTTC
>TRBJ2-2|TRBD1|NA|TRBV24-1
CATSDPRTGPANTGELFF
TGTGCCACCAGTGATCCCCGGACAGGTCCCGCGAACACCGGGGAGCTGTTTTTT
>TRBJ2-3|TRBD2|many|TRBV27
CASSLSGLAGYTDTQYF
TGTGCCAGCAGTTTATCCGGACTAGCGGGGTACACAGATACGCAGTATTTT
>TRBJ2-3|NA|few|TRBV6-6
CASRALAEAPDTQYF
TGTGCCAGCAGAGCCTTAGCGGAAGCCCCAGATACGCAGTATTTT
>TRBJ2-7|NA|few|TRBV7-9
CASSPTGSYEQYF
TGTGCCAGCAGCCCAACAGGCTCCTACGAGCAGTACTTC
>TRBJ2-7|TRBD2|many|TRBV5-1
CASSLREGLYEQYF
TGCGCCAGCAGCTTGCGGGAGGGCCTCTACGAGCAGTACTTC
>TRBJ1-4|TRBD1|few|TRBV6-5
CASRDRLGVVEKLFF
TGTGCCAGCAGGGACAGGCTTGGAGTGGTTGAAAAACTGTTTTTT
>TRBJ1-1|TRBD1|many|TRBV2
CASQGQEFTEAFF
TGTGCCAGTCAAGGACAGGAGTTCACTGAAGCTTTCTTT
>TRBJ1-1|NA|NA|TRBV27
CASSLQGLTEAFF
TGTGCCAGCAGCCTACAGGGTCTGACTGAAGCTTTCTTT
>TRBJ2-4|TRBD1|NA|TRBV28
CASTLTGAKNIQYF
TGTGCCAGCACCCTGACAGGGGCCAAAAACATTCAGTACTTC
>TRBJ1-1|TRBD1|NA|TRBV2
CASSSGQGGLMDTEAFF
TGTGCCAGCAGTTCCGGACAGGGGGGATTAATGGACACTGAAGCTTTCTTT
>TRBJ2-5|NA|NA|TRBV5-1
CASSSPPETQYF
TGCGCCAGCAGTTCTCCACCAGAGACCCAGTACTTC
>TRBJ2-7|NA|few|TRBV9
CASSRSGRNYEQYF
TGTGCCAGCAGCCGGAGCGGGCGGAACTACGAGCAGTACTTC
>TRBJ2-1|NA|few|TRBV20-1
CSAVPRGRRSYNEQFF
TGCAGTGCCGTTCCTCGGGGGAGGAGGTCCTACAATGAGCAGTTCTTC
>TRBJ2-3|NA|few|TRBV7-3
CASSLRVGSGADTQYF
TGTGCCAGCAGCTTAAGAGTCGGGAGTGGCGCAGATACGCAGTATTTT
>TRBJ2-7|TRBD2|few|TRBV20-1
CSARDATSGSRGDEQYF
TGCAGTGCTAGAGATGCCACTAGCGGGAGTAGAGGAGACGAGCAGTACTTC
>TRBJ2-7|NA|many|TRBV20-1
CSALPWGAGEQYF
TGCAGTGCGCTCCCTTGGGGGGCGGGGGAGCAGTACTTC
>TRBJ2-2|NA|NA|TRBV11-3
CASSLYDGELFF
TGTGCCAGCAGCCTCTACGACGGGGAGCTGTTTTTT
>TRBJ2-4|NA|few|TRBV7-8
CASSPQGHPGNIQYF
TGTGCCAGCAGCCCACAGGGACACCCTGGGAACATTCAGTACTTC
>TRBJ1-5|NA|NA|TRBV28
CASSFEVQPQHF
TGTGCCAGCAGTTTCGAGGTCCAGCCCCAGCATTTT
>TRBJ1-5|NA|NA|TRBV29-1
CSVRTGNQPQHF
TGCAGCGTCAGGACAGGCAATCAGCCCCAGCATTTT
>TRBJ1-5|NA|many|TRBV15
CATSRQAGRGNQPQHF
TGTGCCACCAGCCGGCAGGCGGGAAGGGGCAATCAGCCCCAGCATTTT
>TRBJ2-5|TRBD1|few|TRBV27
CASSGTGTGGFETQYF
TGTGCCAGCAGTGGGACAGGGACAGGGGGTTTCGAGACCCAGTACTTC
>TRBJ2-7|NA|NA|TRBV14
CASSPSKGYEQYF
TGTGCCAGCAGCCCGAGTAAGGGTTACGAGCAGTACTTC
>TRBJ2-7|NA|NA|TRBV27
CACSFKFGGTYEQYF
TGTGCCTGCAGTTTCAAGTTTGGGGGCACCTACGAGCAGTACTTC
>TRBJ1-4|NA|NA|TRBV6-4
CASSVSAGLNEKLFF
TGTGCCAGCAGTGTGTCGGCAGGCTTAAATGAAAAACTGTTTTTT
>TRBJ2-1|TRBD1|many|TRBV6-6
CASSYSKGTGFYWVHEQFF
TGTGCCAGCAGTTACTCGAAAGGGACAGGGTTTTATTGGGTCCATGAGCAGTTCTTC
>TRBJ2-7|NA|many|TRBV15
CATEGGTYEQYF
TGTGCCACGGAGGGAGGTACCTACGAGCAGTACTTC
>TRBJ2-3|TRBD1|NA|TRBV3-1
CASSPDRVRADTQYF
TGTGCCAGCAGCCCCGACAGGGTCAGGGCAGATACGCAGTATTTT
>TRBJ2-3|NA|many|TRBV20-1
CSARLTDTDTQYF
TGCAGTGCTAGACTAACCGACACAGATACGCAGTATTTT
>TRBJ2-7|TRBD1|NA|TRBV19
CASSITGGDYEQYF
TGTGCCAGTAGTATAACAGGGGGCGATTACGAGCAGTACTTC
>TRBJ1-1|NA|NA|TRBV5-1
CASSFRGAPNTEAFF
TGCGCCAGCAGCTTCCGAGGGGCCCCGAACACTGAAGCTTTCTTT
>TRBJ2-1|TRBD2|many|TRBV19
CASSILTSGGGNEQFF
TGTGCCAGTAGTATTCTGACTAGCGGAGGGGGAAATGAGCAGTTCTTC
>TRBJ1-1|NA|many|TRBV19
CASSTGLAGAFF
TGTGCCAGTAGTACGGGACTTGCTGGAGCTTTCTTT
>TRBJ1-6|NA|few|TRBV4-2
CASSQAARADEGQHNSPLHF
TGTGCCAGCAGCCAAGCTGCCAGAGCGGATGAAGGGCAACATAATTCACCCCTCCACTTT
>TRBJ2-7|TRBD2|many|TRBV7-6
CASSLASGLAFYEQYF
TGTGCCAGCAGCTTAGCGTCGGGACTAGCCTTCTACGAGCAGTACTTC
>TRBJ1-1|NA|many|TRBV12-3/TRBV12-4
CASSSHRDTEAFF
TGTGCCAGCAGTTCCCACAGGGATACTGAAGCTTTCTTT
>TRBJ2-1|TRBD2|many|TRBV18
CASSMAGGWNEQFF
TGTGCCAGCTCAATGGCGGGAGGTTGGAATGAGCAGTTCTTC
>TRBJ1-2|NA|many|TRBV7-9
CASSQSGQSGYTF
TGTGCCAGCAGTCAATCAGGGCAGAGTGGCTACACCTTC
>TRBJ2-7|NA|NA|TRBV27
CASSTTRVGSGNEQYF
TGTGCCAGCAGTACAACAAGGGTAGGGTCGGGCAACGAGCAGTACTTC
>TRBJ1-2|TRBD1|many|TRBV7-6
CASSLEQGRLGANYGYTF
TGTGCCAGCAGCTTAGAACAGGGGAGACTGGGAGCTAACTATGGCTACACCTTC